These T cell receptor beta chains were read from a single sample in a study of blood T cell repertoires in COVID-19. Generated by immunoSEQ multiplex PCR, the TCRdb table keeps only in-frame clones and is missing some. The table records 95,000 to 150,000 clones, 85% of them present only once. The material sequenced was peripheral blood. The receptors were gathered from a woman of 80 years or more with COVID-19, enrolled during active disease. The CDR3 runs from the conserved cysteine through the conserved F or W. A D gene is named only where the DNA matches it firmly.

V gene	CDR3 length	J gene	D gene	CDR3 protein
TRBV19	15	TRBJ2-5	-	CASSIGAGYQETQYF
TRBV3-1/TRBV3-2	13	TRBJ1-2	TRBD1	CASSQGIDREGTF
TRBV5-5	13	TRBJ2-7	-	CASSRPDRDEQYF
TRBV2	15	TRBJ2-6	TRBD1	CASSGTGGGANVLTF
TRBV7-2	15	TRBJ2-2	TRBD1	CASSLRTGLGGELFF
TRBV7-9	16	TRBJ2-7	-	CASSFFGTPASFEQYF
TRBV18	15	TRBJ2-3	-	CASSPQGLSTDTQYF
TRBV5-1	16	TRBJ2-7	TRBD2	CASSLRASGSTYEQYF
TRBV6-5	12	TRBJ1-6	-	CASSLIDSPLHF
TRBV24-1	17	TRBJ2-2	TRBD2	CATSDRTSGSPTGELFF
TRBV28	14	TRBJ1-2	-	CASSLSGPGTGYTF
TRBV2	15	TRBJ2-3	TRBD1	CASRAPGQGPDTQYF
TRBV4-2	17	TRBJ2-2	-	CASSQDDGTYALGELFF
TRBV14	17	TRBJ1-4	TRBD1	CASSPFRDRDRNEKLFF
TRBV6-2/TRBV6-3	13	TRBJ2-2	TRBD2	CASSHGLAGELFF
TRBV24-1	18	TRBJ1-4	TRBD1	CATSDLPRDSHTHEKLFF
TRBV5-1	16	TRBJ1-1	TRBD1	CASSLAGQGAHTEAFF
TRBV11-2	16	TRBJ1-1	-	CASSLISGHRNTEAFF
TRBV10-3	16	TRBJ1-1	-	CAISDPTGPQNTEAFF
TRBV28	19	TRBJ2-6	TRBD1	CASSSRPGTGGPGANVLTF
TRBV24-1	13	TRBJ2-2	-	CATSESSTGELFF
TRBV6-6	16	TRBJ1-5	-	CASSYSSGGGNQPQHF